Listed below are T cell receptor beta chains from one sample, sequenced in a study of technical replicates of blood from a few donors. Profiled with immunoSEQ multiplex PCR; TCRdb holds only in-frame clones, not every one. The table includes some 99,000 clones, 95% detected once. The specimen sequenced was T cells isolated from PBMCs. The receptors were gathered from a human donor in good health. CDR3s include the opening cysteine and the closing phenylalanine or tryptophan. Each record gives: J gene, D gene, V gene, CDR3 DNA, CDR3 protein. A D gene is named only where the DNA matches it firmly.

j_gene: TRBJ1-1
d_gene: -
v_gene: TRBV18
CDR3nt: TGTGCCAGCTCATTACAGGCGAACACTGAAGCTTTCTTT
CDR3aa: CASSLQANTEAFF

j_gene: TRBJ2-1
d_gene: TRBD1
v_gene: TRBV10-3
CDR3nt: TGTGCCATCAACAACCCGGGACAGGGGTCCTACAATGAGCAGTTCTTC
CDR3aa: CAINNPGQGSYNEQFF

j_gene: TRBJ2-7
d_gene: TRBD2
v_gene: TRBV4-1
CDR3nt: TGCGCCAGCAGCCGAATTTTTATAGCGGGAGGGGACGAGCAGTACTTC
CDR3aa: CASSRIFIAGGDEQYF

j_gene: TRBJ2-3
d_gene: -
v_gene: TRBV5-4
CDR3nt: TGTGCCAGCAGCTTGTACCGGGAGAGCACAGATACGCAGTATTTT
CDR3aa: CASSLYRESTDTQYF

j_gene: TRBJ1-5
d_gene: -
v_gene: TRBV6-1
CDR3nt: TGTGCCAGCAGTGACGTCTTTCCCCAGCATTTT
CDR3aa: CASSDVFPQHF

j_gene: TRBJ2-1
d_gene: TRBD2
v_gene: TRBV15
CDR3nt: TGTGCCACCAGCAGACGTCGAGCGGGGGGGACCGACAATGAGCAGTTCTTC
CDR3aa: CATSRRRAGGTDNEQFF

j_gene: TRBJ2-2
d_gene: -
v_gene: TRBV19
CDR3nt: TGTGCCAGTAGTCCGGGGGAACTGGGGAAAACCGGGGAGCTGTTTTTT
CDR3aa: CASSPGELGKTGELFF

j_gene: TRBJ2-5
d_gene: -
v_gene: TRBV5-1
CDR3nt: TGCGCCAGCAGCCCAGGGGAGCCCCAGTACTTC
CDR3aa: CASSPGEPQYF

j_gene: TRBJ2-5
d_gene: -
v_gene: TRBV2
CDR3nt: TGTGCCAGCAGTGAAGAGAGGGAGACCCAGTACTTC
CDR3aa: CASSEERETQYF

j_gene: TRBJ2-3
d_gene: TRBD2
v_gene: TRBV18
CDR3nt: TGTGCCAGCTCACCAGGCGGGAGTACAGATACGCAGTATTTT
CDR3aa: CASSPGGSTDTQYF

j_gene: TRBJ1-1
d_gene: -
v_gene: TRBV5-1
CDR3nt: TGCGCCAGCAGCTTGGCGAGAGAGGCTGAAGCTTTCTTT
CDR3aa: CASSLAREAEAFF

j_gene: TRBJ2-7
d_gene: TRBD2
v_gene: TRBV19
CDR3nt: TGTGCCACTCGGACTAGCGGGGGGCGGACCTACGAGCAGTACTTC
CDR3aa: CATRTSGGRTYEQYF

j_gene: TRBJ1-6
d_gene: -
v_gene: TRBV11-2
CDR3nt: TGTGCCAGCGGAGACGTTACTACGAATTCACCCCTCCACTTT
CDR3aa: CASGDVTTNSPLHF

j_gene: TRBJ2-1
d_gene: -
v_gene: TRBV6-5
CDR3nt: TGTGCCAGCAGTTCCCCCGGCGGGTGGGGGGACAATGAGCAGTTCTTC
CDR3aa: CASSSPGGWGDNEQFF

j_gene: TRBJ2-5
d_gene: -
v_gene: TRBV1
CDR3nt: TGCACCAGCAGCCAAGCGTGGCGGGTAGGTCAGGAGACCCAGTACTTC
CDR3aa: CTSSQAWRVGQETQYF

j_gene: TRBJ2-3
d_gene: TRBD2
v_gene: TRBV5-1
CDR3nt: TGCGCCAGCAGCTTGGGCGGCCTAGCGGGGGGAAGCACAGATACGCAGTATTTT
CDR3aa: CASSLGGLAGGSTDTQYF

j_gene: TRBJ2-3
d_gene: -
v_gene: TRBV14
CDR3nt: TGTGCCAGCAGCCAACTCGGTGTAGATACGCAGTATTTT
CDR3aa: CASSQLGVDTQYF

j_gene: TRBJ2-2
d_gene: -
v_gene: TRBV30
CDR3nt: TGTGCCTGGAGTGTACGTATCGGGGTTTCGAACACCGGGGAGCTGTTTTTT
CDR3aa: CAWSVRIGVSNTGELFF

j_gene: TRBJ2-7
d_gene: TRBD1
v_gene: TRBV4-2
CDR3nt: TGTGCCAGCAGCCAGTCGGGACAGGGGTACGAGCAGTACTTC
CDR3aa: CASSQSGQGYEQYF

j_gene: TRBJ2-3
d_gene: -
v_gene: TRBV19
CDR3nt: TGTGCCAGTAGTACCGGACTGAGGAGCACAGATACGCAGTATTTT
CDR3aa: CASSTGLRSTDTQYF

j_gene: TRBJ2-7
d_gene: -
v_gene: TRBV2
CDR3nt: TGTGCCAGCAGTGAAGGGGGAGGATCGTCCTACGAGCAGTACTTC
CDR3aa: CASSEGGGSSYEQYF

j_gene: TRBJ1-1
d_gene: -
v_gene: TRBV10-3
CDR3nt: TGTGCCACCCGGCAGGGGAACACTGAAGCTTTCTTT
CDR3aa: CATRQGNTEAFF

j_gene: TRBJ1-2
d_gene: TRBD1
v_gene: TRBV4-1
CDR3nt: TGCGCCAGCAGCCAAACTTGGACAGGAAACTCTGATGGCTACACCTTC
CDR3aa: CASSQTWTGNSDGYTF

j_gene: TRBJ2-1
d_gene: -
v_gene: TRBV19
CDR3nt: TGTGCCAGTAGTATTTCATACAATGAGCAGTTCTTC
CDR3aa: CASSISYNEQFF

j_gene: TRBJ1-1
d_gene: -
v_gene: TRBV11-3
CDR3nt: TGTGCCAGCAGCTCAAACGGGATTGAAGCTTTCTTT
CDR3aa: CASSSNGIEAFF

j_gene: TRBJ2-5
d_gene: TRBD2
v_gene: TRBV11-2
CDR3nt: TGTGCCAGCAGCTTTCCCAAGGGGGGCGGGGGGCCTCCCCAAGAGACCCAGTACTTC
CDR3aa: CASSFPKGGGGPPQETQYF

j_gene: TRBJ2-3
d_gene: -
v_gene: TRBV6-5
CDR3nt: TGTGCCAGCAGTTACGGTCGGAGTCCCACAGGGTGGGCGCAGTATTTT
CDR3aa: CASSYGRSPTGWAQYF

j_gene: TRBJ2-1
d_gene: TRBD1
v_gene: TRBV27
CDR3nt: TGTGCCAGCAGTTTGGGGACAGGGGGCTCCAATGAGCAGTTCTTC
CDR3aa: CASSLGTGGSNEQFF

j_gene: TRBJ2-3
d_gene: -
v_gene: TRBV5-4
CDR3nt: TGTGCCAGCAGCTTGGGGGCCGGAGATACGCAGTATTTT
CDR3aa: CASSLGAGDTQYF

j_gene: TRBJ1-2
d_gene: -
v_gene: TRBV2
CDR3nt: TGTGCCAGCAGTGAAGAAACCAGGGCGGGGGGCTACACCTTC
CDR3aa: CASSEETRAGGYTF

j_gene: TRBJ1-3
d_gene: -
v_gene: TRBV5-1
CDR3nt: TGCGCCAGCAGCTCGAACGGGGGATGGCTATTGGGAAACACCATATATTTT
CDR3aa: CASSSNGGWLLGNTIYF